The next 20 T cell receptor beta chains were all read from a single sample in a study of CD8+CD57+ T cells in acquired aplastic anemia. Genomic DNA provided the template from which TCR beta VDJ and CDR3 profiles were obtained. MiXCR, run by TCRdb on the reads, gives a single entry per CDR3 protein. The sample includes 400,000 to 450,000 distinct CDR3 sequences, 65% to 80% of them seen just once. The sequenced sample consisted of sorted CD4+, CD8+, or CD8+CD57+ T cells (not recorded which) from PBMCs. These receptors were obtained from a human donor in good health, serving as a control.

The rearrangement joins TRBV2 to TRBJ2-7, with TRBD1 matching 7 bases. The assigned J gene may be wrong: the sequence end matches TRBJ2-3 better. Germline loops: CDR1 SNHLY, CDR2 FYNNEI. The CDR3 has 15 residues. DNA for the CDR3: TGTGCCAGCAGCTTACAGGGGCACGGTGTTTACCAGCAGTATTTT. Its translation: CASSLQGHGVYQQYF.

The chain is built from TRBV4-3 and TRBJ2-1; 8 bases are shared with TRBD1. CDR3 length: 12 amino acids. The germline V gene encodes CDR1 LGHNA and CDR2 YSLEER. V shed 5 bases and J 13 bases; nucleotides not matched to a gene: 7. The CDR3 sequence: CASSLGQGTQFF. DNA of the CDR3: TGCGCCAGCAGCTTAGGACAGGGCACCCAGTTCTTC.

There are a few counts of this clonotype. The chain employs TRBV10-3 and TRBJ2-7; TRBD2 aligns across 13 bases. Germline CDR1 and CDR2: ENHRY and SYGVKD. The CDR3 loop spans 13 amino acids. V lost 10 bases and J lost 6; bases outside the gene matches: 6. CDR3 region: CASRRLAGGEQYF. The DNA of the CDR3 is TGTGCCAGCAGGAGACTAGCGGGGGGCGAGCAGTACTTC.

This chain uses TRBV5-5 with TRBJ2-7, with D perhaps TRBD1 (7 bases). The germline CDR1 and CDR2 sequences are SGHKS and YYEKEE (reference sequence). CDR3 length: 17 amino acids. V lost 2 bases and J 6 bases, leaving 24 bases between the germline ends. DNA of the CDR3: TGTGCCAGCAGCTTCCCTTCGCGGGACAGCACAACCTGCGAGCAGTACTTC. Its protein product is CASSFPSRDSTTCEQYF.

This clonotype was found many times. DNA for the CDR3: TGTGCCATCAGGGACCCAAAAGGACAGGGACTAGAGACCCAGTACTTC. Translated, it gives CAIRDPKGQGLETQYF. The chain links TRBV10-3 to TRBJ2-5, with 8 bases fitting TRBD1. The CDR3 is 16 amino acids. CDR1 is ENHRY, CDR2 SYGVKD, per germline. Trimming at V came to 6 bases and at J to 4 bases, leaving 13 bases not matched to a gene.

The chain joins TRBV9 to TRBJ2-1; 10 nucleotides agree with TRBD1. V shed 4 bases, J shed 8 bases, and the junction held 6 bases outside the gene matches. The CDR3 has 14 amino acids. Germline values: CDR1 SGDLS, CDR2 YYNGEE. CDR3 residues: CASSPRDRGHEQFF. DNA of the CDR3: TGTGCCAGCAGCCCCCGGGACAGGGGACATGAGCAGTTCTTC. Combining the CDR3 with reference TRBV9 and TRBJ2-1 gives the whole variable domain DSGVTQTPKHLITATGQRVTLRCSPRSGDLSVYWYQQSLDQGLQFLIQYYNGEERAKGNILERFSAQQFPDLHSELNLSSLELGDSALYFCASSPRDRGHEQFFGPGTRLTVL.

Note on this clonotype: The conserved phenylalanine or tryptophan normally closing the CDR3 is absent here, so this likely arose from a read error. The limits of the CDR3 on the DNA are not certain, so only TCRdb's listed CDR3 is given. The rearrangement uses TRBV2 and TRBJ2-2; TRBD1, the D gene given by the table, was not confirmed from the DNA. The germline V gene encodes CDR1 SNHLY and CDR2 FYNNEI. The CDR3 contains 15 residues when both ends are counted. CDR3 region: CASSNEAGYGGTFGS.

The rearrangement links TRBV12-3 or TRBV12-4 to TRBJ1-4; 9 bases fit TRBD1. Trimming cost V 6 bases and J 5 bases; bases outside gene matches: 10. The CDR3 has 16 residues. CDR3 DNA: TGTGCCAGCAGAGCGGCCGACAGGGGGGCAAATGAAAAACTGTTTTTT. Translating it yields CASRAADRGANEKLFF.

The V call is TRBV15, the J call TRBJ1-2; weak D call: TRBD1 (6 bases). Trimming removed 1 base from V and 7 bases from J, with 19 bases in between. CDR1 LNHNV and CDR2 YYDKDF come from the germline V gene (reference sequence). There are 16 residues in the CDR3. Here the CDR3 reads CATSRAGGEGVGGYTF. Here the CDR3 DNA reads TGTGCCACCAGCAGAGCCGGGGGAGAGGGGGTCGGTGGCTACACCTTC.

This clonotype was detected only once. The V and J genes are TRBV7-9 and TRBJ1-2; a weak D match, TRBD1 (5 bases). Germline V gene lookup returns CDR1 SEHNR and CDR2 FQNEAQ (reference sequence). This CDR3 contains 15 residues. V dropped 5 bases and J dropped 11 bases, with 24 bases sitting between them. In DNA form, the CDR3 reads TGTGCCAGCAGCCCTTCCGCGACAGCAGACTACCAGTACACCTTC. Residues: CASSPSATADYQYTF. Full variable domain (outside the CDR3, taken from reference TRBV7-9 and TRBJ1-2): DTGVSQNPRHKITKRGQNVTFRCDPISEHNRLYWYRQTLGQGPEFLTYFQNEAQLEKSRLLSDRFSAERPKGSFSTLEIQRTEQGDSAMYLCASSPSATADYQYTFGSGTRLTVV.

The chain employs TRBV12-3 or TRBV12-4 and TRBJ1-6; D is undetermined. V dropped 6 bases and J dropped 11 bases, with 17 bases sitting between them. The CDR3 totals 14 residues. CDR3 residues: CASRAPGRGPPLHF. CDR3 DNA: TGTGCCAGCAGGGCCCCCGGCCGCGGACCACCCCTCCACTTT.

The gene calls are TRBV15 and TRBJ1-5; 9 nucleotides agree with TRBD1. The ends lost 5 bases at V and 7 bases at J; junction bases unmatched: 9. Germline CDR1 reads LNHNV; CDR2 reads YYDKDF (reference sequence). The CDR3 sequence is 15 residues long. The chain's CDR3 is CATSYTDRGGQPQHF. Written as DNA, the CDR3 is TGTGCCACCAGCTACACCGACAGGGGGGGCCAGCCCCAGCATTTT. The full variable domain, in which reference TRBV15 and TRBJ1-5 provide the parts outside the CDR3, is DAMVIQNPRYQVTQFGKPVTLSCSQTLNHNVMYWYQQKSSQAPKLLFHYYDKDFNNEADTPDNFQSRRPNTSFCFLDIRSPGLGDTAMYLCATSYTDRGGQPQHFGDGTRLSIL.

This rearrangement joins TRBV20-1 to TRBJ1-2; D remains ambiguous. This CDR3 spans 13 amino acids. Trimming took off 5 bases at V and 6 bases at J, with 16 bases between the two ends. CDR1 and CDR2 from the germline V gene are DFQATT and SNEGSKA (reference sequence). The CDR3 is CSAANILRDGYTF. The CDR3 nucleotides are TGCAGTGCTGCCAATATTTTACGCGATGGCTACACCTTC.

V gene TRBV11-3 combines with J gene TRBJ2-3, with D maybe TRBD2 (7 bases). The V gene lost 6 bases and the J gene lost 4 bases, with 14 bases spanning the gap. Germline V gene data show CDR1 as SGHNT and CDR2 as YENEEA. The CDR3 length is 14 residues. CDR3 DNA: TGTGCCAGCAGTGGGGGGGGCGGCGCAGATACGCAGTATTTT. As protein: CASSGGGGADTQYF.

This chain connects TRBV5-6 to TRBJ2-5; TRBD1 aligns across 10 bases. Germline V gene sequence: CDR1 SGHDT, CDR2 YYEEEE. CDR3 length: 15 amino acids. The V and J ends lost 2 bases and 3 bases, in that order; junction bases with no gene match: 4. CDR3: CASSFQGQGEETQYF. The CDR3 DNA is TGTGCCAGCAGCTTTCAAGGACAGGGGGAAGAGACCCAGTACTTC.

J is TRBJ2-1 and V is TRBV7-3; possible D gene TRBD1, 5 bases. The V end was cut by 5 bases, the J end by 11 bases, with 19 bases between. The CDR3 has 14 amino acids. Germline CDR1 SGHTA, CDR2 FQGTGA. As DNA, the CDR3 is TGTGCCAGCAGCAAAGGGGCAGGAATGAGTAAGCAGTTCTTC. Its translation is CASSKGAGMSKQFF.

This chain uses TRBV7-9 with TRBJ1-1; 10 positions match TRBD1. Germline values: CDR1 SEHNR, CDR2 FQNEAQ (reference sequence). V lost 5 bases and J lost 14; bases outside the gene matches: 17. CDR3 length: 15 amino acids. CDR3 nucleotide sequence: TGTGCCAGCAGCCCAGACAGGACAGGGGGGAGGTATGACTTCTTT. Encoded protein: CASSPDRTGGRYDFF.

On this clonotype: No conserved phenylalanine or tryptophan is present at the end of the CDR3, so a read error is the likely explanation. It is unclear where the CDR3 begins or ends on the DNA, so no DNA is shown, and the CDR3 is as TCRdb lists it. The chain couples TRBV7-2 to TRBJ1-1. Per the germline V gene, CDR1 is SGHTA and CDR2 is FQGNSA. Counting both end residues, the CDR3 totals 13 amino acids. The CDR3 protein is CASSAQGQVEGNQ.

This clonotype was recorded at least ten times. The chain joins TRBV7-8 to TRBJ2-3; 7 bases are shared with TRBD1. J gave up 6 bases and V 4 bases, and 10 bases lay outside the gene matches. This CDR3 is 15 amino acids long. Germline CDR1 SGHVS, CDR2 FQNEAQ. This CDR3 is CASSSYRGPHDTQYF. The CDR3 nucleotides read TGTGCCAGCAGCTCATACAGGGGCCCCCACGATACGCAGTATTTT.

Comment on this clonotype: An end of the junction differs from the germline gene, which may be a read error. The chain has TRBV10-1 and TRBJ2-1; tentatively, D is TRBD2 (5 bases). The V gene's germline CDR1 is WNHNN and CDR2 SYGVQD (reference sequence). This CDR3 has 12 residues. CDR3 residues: CAISLGEAGQFF. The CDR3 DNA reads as TGTGCCATCAGTTTAGGTGAGGCGGGGCAGTTCTTC.